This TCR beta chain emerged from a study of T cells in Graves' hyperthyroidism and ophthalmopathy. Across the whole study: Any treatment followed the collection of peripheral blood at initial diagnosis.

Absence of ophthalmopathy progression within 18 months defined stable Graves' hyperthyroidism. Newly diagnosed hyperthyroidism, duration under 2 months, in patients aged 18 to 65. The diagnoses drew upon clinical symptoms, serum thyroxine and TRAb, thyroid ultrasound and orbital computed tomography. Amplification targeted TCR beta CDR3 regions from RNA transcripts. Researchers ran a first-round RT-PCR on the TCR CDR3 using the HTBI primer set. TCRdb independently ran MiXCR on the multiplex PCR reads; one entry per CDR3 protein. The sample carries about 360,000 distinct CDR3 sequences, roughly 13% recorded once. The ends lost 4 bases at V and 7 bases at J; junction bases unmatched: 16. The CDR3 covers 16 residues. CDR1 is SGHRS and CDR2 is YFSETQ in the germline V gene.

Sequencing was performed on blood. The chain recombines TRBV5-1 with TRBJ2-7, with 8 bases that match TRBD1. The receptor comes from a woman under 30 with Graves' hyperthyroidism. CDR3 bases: TGCGCCAGCAGCCTAACAACCGGGACAGGAGATGGAGAGCAGTACTTC. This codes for CASSLTTGTGDGEQYF.